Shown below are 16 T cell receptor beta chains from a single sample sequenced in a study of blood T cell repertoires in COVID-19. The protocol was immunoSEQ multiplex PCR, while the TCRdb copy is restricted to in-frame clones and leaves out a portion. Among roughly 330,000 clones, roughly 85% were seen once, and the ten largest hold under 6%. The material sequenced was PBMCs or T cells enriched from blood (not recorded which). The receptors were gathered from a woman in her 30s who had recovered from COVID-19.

CDR3 DNA sequence: TGTGCCAGCAGTCCTGCCCGGACAGCCACGCAGTATTTT. Protein sequence: CASSPARTATQYF. This chain links TRBV12-3 or TRBV12-4 with TRBJ2-3; a weak D match, TRBD1 (6 bases). V shed 5 bases and J shed 9 bases, with 15 bases lying between them. This CDR3 has 13 amino acids.

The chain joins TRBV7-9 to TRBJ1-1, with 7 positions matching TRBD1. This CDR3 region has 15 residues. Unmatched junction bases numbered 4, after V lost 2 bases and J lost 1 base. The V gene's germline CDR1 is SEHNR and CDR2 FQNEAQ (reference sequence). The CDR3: CASSLSGQQNTEAFF. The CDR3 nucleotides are TGTGCCAGCAGCTTATCGGGACAGCAGAACACTGAAGCTTTCTTT.

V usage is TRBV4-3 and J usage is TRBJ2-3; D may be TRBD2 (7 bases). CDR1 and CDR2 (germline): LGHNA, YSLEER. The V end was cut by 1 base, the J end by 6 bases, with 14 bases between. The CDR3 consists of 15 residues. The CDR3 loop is CASSQGGGAFDTQYF. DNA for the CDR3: TGCGCCAGCAGCCAAGGCGGGGGCGCTTTTGATACGCAGTATTTT.

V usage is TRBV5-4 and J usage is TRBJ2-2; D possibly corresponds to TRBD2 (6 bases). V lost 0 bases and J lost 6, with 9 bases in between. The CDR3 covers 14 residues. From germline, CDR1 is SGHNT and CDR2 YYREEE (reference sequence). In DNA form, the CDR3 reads TGTGCCAGCAGCTTGGTCGGGGGTTCCGGGGAGCTGTTTTTT. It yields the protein CASSLVGGSGELFF.

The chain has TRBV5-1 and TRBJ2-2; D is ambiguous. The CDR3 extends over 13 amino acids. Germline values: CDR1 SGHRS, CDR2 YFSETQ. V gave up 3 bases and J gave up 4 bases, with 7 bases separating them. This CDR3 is CASSSGATGELFF. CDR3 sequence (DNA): TGCGCCAGCAGCTCCGGAGCCACCGGGGAGCTGTTTTTT. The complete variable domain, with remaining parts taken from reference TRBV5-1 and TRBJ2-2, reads KAGVTQTPRYLIKTRGQQVTLSCSPISGHRSVSWYQQTPGQGLQFLFEYFSETQRNKGNFPGRFSGRQFSNSRSEMNVSTLELGDSALYLCASSSGATGELFFGEGSRLTVL.

The CDR3 DNA follows: TGTGCCAGCAGTGAAGCGCAAAGGGGAAACTATGGCTACACCTTC. Translated, it gives CASSEAQRGNYGYTF. The chain uses TRBV6-1 and TRBJ1-2; TRBD1 is a possible D gene (5 bases). Germline V gene data show CDR1 as MNHNS and CDR2 as SASEGT. The ends were cut back, 0 bases at V and 2 bases at J, with 10 bases in the middle. The CDR3 length is 15 residues.

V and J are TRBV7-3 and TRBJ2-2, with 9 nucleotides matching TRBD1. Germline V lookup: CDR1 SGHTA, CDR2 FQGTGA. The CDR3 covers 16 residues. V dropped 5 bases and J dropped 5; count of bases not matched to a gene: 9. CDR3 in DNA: TGTGCCAGCAGCCCAGGGGGGACAGGGAAGACCGGGGAGCTGTTTTTT. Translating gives CASSPGGTGKTGELFF.

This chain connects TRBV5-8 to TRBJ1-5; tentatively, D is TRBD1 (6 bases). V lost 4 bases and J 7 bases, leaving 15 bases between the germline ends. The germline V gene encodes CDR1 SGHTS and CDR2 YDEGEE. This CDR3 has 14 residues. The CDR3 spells CASSVTGPWQPQHF. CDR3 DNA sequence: TGTGCCAGCAGCGTCACAGGGCCGTGGCAGCCCCAGCATTTT.

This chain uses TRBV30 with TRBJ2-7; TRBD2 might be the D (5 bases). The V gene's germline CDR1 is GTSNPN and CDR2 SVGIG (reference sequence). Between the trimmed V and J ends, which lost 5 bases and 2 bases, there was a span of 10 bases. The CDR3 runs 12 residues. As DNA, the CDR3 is TGTGCCTGGGGAACGGGAACCTACGAGCAGTACTTC. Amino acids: CAWGTGTYEQYF.

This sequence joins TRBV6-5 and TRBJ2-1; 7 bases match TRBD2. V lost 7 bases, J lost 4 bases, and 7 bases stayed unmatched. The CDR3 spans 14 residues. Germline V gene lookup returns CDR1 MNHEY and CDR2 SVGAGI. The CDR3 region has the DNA TGTGCCAGCACCGAGCGGGGCCCTTACAATGAGCAGTTCTTC. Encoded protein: CASTERGPYNEQFF.

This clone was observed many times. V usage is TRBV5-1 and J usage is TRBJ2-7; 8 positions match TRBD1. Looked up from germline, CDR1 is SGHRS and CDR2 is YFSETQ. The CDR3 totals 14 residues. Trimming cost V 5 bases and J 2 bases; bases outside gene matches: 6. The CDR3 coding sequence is TGCGCCAGCAGATCCGGGACAGGCCCCTACGAGCAGTACTTC. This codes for CASRSGTGPYEQYF.

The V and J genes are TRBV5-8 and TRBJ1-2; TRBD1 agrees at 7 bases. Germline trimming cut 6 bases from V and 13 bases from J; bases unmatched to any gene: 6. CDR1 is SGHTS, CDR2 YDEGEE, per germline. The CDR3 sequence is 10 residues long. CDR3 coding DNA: TGTGCCAGCACCAGGGGGGCATTCACCTTC. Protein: CASTRGAFTF.

The CDR3 is CASSYAAGGGYTF. In DNA, the CDR3 is TGTGCCAGCAGTTATGCCGCAGGGGGTGGCTACACCTTC. This chain joins TRBV6-5 and TRBJ1-2; TRBD1 aligns across 7 bases. CDR1 and CDR2 (germline): MNHEY, SVGAGI. The ends lost 3 bases at V and 7 bases at J; junction bases unmatched: 5. This CDR3 is built from 13 residues.

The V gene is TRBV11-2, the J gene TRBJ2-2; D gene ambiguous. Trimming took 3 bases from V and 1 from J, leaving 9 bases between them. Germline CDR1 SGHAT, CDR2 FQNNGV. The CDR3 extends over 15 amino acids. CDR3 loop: CASSFPTGNTGELFF. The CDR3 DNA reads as TGTGCCAGCAGCTTCCCGACGGGGAACACCGGGGAGCTGTTTTTT.

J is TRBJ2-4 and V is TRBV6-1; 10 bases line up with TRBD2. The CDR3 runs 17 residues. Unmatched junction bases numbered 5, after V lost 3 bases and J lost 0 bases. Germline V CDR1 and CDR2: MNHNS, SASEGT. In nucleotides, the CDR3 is TGTGCCAGCAGTGACTGGACTAGCGGTATAGCCAAAAACATTCAGTACTTC. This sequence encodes CASSDWTSGIAKNIQYF.

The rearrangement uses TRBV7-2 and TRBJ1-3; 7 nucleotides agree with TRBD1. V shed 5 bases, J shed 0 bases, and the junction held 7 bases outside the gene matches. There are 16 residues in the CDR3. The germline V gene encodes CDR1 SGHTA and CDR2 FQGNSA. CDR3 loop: CASSLTGVSSGNTIYF. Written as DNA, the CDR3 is TGTGCCAGCAGCCTAACAGGGGTCTCCTCTGGAAACACCATATATTTT.